This T cell receptor beta chain is drawn from a study of CD8+CD57+ T cells in acquired aplastic anemia. At the level of the study: The average for DNA from sorted CD4+ and CD8+ cells was around 3.5 ug.

Study results and limitations: Significant differences in CD8+ Simpson's diversity were not observed between patients and controls. The same twenty-nine CD8+ CDR3 sequences occurred in patients and in controls.

V lost 3 bases and J lost 3, with 15 bases in between. Germline CDR1 and CDR2: DFQATT and SNEGSKA (reference sequence). The CDR3 runs 14 residues. CD8+CD57+ cell expansion, shown by flow cytometry, had occurred in the patients selected for sequencing. Diagnosis of severe acquired aplastic anemia applied to all patients. Comment on this clonotype: Its matching antigen is unknown.

Profiling of TCR beta VDJ combinations and CDR3 sequences used genomic DNA as template. Using its own MiXCR run on the reads, TCRdb lists one record per CDR3 protein. This sample has approximately 220,000 distinct CDR3 sequences, with about half found just once. The specimen sequenced was sorted CD4+, CD8+, or CD8+CD57+ T cells (not recorded which) from PBMCs. The sequence was collected from a human donor with aplastic anemia. The chain uses TRBV20-1 and TRBJ2-7; D uncertain. The CDR3 reads CSASAPWANYEQYF. CDR3 sequence (DNA): TGCAGTGCTAGCGCCCCGTGGGCAAACTACGAGCAGTACTTC.